A selection of T cell receptor beta chains follows, all from one sample in a study of Graves' ophthalmopathy and Graves' hyperthyroidism. TCRdb redid the calling of the multiplex PCR reads with MiXCR, one entry per CDR3 protein. The sample has hundreds of thousands of distinct CDR3 sequences, around a fifth seen once. Specimen: peripheral blood. The receptors come from a woman aged 18 to 35 with stable Graves' hyperthyroidism. Some clones in this sample may be carry-over from other donors' samples. Each CDR3 is given with its conserved first and last residue. A D gene is named only where the DNA matches it firmly. Part of the rows lack a size; the others show once, few, many or a class for expanded clones.

j_call cdr3_length v_call d_call clone_size cdr3_aa cdr3_nt
TRBJ2-7 16 TRBV15 - - CATSRALGQGGGEQYF TGTGCCACCAGCAGAGCTCTTGGTCAGGGAGGCGGAGAGCAGTACTTC
TRBJ1-6 15 TRBV12-3/TRBV12-4 TRBD1 - CASRRTGAQNSPLHF TGTGCCAGCAGACGGACAGGAGCCCAAAATTCACCCCTCCACTTT
TRBJ1-5 14 TRBV20-1 - many CSARRWGNNQPQHF TGCAGTGCTAGAAGGTGGGGGAACAATCAGCCCCAGCATTTT
TRBJ1-2 17 TRBV6-1 TRBD1 - CASLVFQGGGETDGYTF TGTGCCAGCCTTGTTTTCCAAGGAGGGGGCGAAACCGATGGCTACACCTTC
TRBJ1-5 14 TRBV27 TRBD1 many CASSTTGTLQPQHF TGTGCAAGCAGTACGACAGGGACGCTTCAGCCCCAGCATTTT
TRBJ2-5 16 TRBV5-1 TRBD2 - CASSLAASGGQETQYF TGCGCCAGCAGCTTGGCCGCTAGCGGGGGGCAAGAGACCCAGTACTTC
TRBJ1-2 15 TRBV28 - few CASSLTQAALTGYTF TGTGCCAGCAGCCTGACTCAGGCAGCCTTGACTGGCTACACCTTC
TRBJ2-7 14 TRBV7-9 TRBD2 once CASSLSLAGAEQYF TGTGCCAGCAGCTTGTCACTAGCGGGAGCCGAGCAGTACTTC
TRBJ1-3 15 TRBV5-1 - many CASSLDGASGNTIYF TGTGCCAGCAGTTTAGACGGGGCCTCAGGAAACACCATATATTTT
TRBJ2-2 16 TRBV20-1 TRBD1 - CSASRTGLANAGELFF TGCAGTGCTAGTCGGACAGGTCTCGCGAACGCCGGGGAGCTGTTTTTT
TRBJ1-1 14 TRBV6-2/TRBV6-3 - many CASSYSELRAEAFF TGTGCCAGCAGTTACTCAGAGCTCAGGGCTGAAGCTTTCTTT
TRBJ2-7 13 TRBV20-1 TRBD1 many CSASGTDPYEQYF TGCAGTGCTTCCGGGACAGACCCCTACGAGCAGTACTTC
TRBJ2-7 15 TRBV20-1 TRBD2 few CSARDGLAISYEQYF TGCAGTGCTAGAGACGGACTAGCGATATCCTACGAGCAGTACTTC
TRBJ2-2 15 TRBV6-2/TRBV6-3 TRBD1 many CASSFGADRPAGMFF TGTGCCAGCAGTTTTGGAGCGGACAGGCCTGCCGGGATGTTTTTT
TRBJ2-7 15 TRBV7-6 - - CASSSIPFDLKGQYF TGTGCCAGCAGCTCGATTCCTTTTGACCTTAAAGGGCAGTACTTC
TRBJ2-2 15 TRBV14 TRBD1 few CASSHWDRNTGELFF TGTGCCAGCAGCCACTGGGACAGAAACACCGGGGAGCTGTTTTTT
TRBJ2-7 12 TRBV5-1 - many CASSLERYEQYF TGCGCCAGCAGCTTAGAACGCTACGAGCAGTACTTC
TRBJ2-5 16 TRBV20-1 TRBD1 many CSARGPPGQGTQTQYF TGCAGTGCTAGAGGACCCCCGGGACAGGGTACGCAGACCCAGTACTTC
TRBJ1-2 19 TRBV6-1 TRBD1 many CASSESSEIPRGPFDGYTF TGTGCCAGCAGTGAATCCTCCGAGATACCCAGGGGGCCGTTCGATGGCTACACCTTC
TRBJ2-7 22 TRBV7-8 TRBD1 many CASSLAYVRDVVAGGSSYEQYF TGTGCCAGCAGCTTAGCCTATGTAAGGGATGTGGTTGCAGGGGGCAGCTCCTACGAGCAGTACTTC
TRBJ2-7 11 TRBV20-1 - many CSAPGDHEQYF TGCAGTGCTCCAGGGGACCACGAGCAGTACTTC
TRBJ1-3 17 TRBV6-2/TRBV6-3 - - CASGTSMGESAGNTIYF TGTGCCAGCGGGACATCTATGGGGGAATCAGCTGGAAACACCATATATTTT
TRBJ1-2 16 TRBV20-1 - many CSARDAGRPEDYGYTF TGCAGTGCTAGAGACGCGGGACGCCCGGAGGACTATGGCTACACCTTC
TRBJ2-5 16 TRBV11-1 TRBD2 - CASSTKLAGLEETQYF TGTGCCAGCAGCACCAAACTAGCGGGGTTGGAAGAGACCCAGTACTTC
TRBJ2-7 15 TRBV28 - many CASSLDPPTSYEQYF TGTGCCAGCAGTTTAGATCCTCCCACCTCCTACGAGCAGTACTTC
TRBJ2-5 15 TRBV12-3/TRBV12-4 TRBD2 many CASSPERGGGETQYF TGTGCCAGCAGTCCCGAGCGGGGCGGGGGAGAGACCCAGTACTTC
TRBJ1-5 14 TRBV6-1 - many CASSESGNKQPQHF TGTGCCAGCAGTGAATCCGGAAATAAGCAGCCCCAGCATTTT
TRBJ2-6 15 TRBV12-3/TRBV12-4 - many CASSFEPGEANVLTF TGTGCCAGCAGTTTTGAACCGGGCGAGGCCAACGTCCTGACTTTC
TRBJ1-2 13 TRBV28 - many CAYAPATNYGYTF TGTGCCTACGCCCCGGCGACTAACTATGGCTACACCTTC
TRBJ2-5 16 TRBV12-3/TRBV12-4 TRBD2 few CASSRRGGSPRETQYF TGTGCCAGCAGTCGGAGAGGCGGGAGTCCCCGGGAGACCCAGTACTTC
TRBJ2-6 16 TRBV11-2 - many CASSREHSSGANVLTF TGTGCCAGCAGCAGAGAGCACTCCTCTGGGGCCAACGTCCTGACTTTC
TRBJ1-3 15 TRBV7-9 TRBD1 - CASSPRRTGEDTIYF TGTGCCAGCAGCCCCCGTCGGACAGGGGAAGACACCATATATTTT
TRBJ1-2 17 TRBV7-3 - - CASSPQGGRSGRYGYTF TGTGCCAGCAGCCCACAGGGTGGCAGGTCGGGTCGCTATGGCTACACCTTC
TRBJ2-2 16 TRBV6-2/TRBV6-3 - many CASSFPTRSNTGELFF TGTGCCAGCAGTTTCCCGACTAGGTCGAACACCGGGGAGCTGTTTTTT
TRBJ1-2 14 TRBV27 - many CASSPSAPTLGYTF TGTGCCAGCAGTCCCTCCGCACCCACCTTGGGCTACACCTTC
TRBJ2-7 13 TRBV6-2/TRBV6-3 TRBD1 many CASSYPSGGEQYF TGTGCCAGCAGTTACCCGTCAGGGGGCGAGCAGTACTTC
TRBJ2-5 15 TRBV28 - - CASSSRTEPQETQYF TGTGCCAGCAGCTCTCGGACGGAACCTCAGGAGACCCAGTACTTC
TRBJ1-2 14 TRBV7-9 - many CASSLGADYYGYTF TGTGCCAGCAGCTTAGGGGCAGATTACTATGGCTACACCTTC
TRBJ1-2 14 TRBV6-1 - many CASSPASSNYGYTF TGTGCCAGCAGTCCGGCCAGCTCTAACTATGGCTACACCTTC
TRBJ2-2 18 TRBV6-2/TRBV6-3 TRBD1 - CASSSWTGGEINTGELFF TGTGCCAGCAGTTCCTGGACAGGGGGGGAGATAAACACCGGGGAGCTGTTTTTT
TRBJ1-1 13 TRBV20-1 - - CSAIDKRNTEAFF TGCAGTGCTATCGACAAGAGAAACACTGAAGCTTTCTTT
TRBJ2-5 16 TRBV28 TRBD2 many CASSFWLAGVPETQYF TGTGCCAGCAGTTTCTGGCTAGCGGGAGTTCCGGAGACCCAGTACTTC
TRBJ1-6 14 TRBV5-1 - few CASKTENVIEPLHF TGCGCCAGCAAAACAGAAAACGTCATCGAACCCCTCCACTTT
TRBJ1-1 11 TRBV10-3 - many CAIRTNTEAFF TGTGCCATCAGGACGAACACTGAAGCTTTCTTT
TRBJ1-2 14 TRBV6-5 - many CASSYSEAASGYTF TGTGCCAGCAGTTACTCAGAGGCAGCCTCTGGCTACACCTTC
TRBJ2-4 17 TRBV6-2/TRBV6-3 TRBD2 few CASSYGLAGLAKNIQYF TGTGCCAGCAGTTACGGACTAGCGGGTCTAGCCAAAAACATTCAGTACTTC
TRBJ2-2 20 TRBV25-1 - - CASSDKIQIRGGFDTGELFF TGTGCCAGCAGCGATAAAATACAGATCAGGGGTGGGTTTGACACCGGGGAGCTGTTTTTT
TRBJ2-7 15 TRBV6-2/TRBV6-3 TRBD2 few CASRPGGRSLYEQYF TGTGCCAGCAGGCCAGGCGGGAGGTCCCTCTACGAGCAGTACTTC
TRBJ2-7 13 TRBV28 TRBD2 - CASSPSRGGEQYF TGTGCCAGCAGTCCCTCTCGGGGGGGAGAGCAGTACTTC
TRBJ2-2 16 TRBV12-3/TRBV12-4 TRBD1 - CASSLLGGLNTGELFF TGTGCCAGCAGTTTGTTAGGGGGCCTTAACACCGGGGAGCTGTTTTTT
TRBJ1-6 15 TRBV11-2 - many CASSLEPGAGSPLHF TGTGCCAGCAGCTTAGAGCCAGGGGCAGGTTCACCCCTCCACTTT